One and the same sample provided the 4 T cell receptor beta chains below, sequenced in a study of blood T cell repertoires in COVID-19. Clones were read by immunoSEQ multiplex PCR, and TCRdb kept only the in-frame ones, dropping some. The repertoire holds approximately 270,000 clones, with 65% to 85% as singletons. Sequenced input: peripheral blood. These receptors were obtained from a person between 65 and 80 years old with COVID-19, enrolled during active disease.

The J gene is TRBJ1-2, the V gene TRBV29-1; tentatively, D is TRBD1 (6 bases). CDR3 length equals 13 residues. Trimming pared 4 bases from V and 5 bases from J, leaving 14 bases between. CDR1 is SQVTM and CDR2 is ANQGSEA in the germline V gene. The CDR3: CSVGEGEGYGYTF. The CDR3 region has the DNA TGCAGCGTTGGTGAGGGGGAGGGATATGGCTACACCTTC.

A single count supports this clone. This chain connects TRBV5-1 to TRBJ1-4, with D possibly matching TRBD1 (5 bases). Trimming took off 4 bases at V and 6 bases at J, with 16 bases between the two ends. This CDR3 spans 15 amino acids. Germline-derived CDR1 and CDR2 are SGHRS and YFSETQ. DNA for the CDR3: TGCGCCAGCAGCGGGTCGGCCAGGGTGGATGAAAAACTGTTTTTT. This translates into CASSGSARVDEKLFF.

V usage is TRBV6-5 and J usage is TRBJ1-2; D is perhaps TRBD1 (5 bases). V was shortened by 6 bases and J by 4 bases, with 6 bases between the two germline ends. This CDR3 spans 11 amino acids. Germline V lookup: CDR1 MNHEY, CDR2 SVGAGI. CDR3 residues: CASRTVYGYTF. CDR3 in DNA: TGTGCCAGCAGGACAGTCTATGGCTACACCTTC.

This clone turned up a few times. CDR3 region: CASSSSITGDYGYTF. The CDR3 region has the DNA TGTGCCAGCAGCTCTTCGATAACAGGGGACTATGGCTACACCTTC. The chain is built from TRBV11-2 and TRBJ1-2, with 7 bases lining up with TRBD1. This CDR3 is built from 15 residues. The germline V gene encodes CDR1 SGHAT and CDR2 FQNNGV. The V segment lost 4 bases and the J segment 3 bases; nucleotides outside the gene matches: 8.